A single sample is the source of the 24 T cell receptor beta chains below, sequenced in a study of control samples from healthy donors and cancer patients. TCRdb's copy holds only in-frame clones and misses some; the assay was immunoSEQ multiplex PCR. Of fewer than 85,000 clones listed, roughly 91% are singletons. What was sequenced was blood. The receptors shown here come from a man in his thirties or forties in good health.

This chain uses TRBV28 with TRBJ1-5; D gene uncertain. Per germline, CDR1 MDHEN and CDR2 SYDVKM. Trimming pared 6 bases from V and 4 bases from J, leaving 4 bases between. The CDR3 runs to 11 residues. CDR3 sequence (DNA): TGTGCCAGCAGCATAAATCAGCCCCAGCATTTT. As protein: CASSINQPQHF. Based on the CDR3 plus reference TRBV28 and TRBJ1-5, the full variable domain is DVKVTQSSRYLVKRTGEKVFLECVQDMDHENMFWYRQDPGLGLRLIYFSYDVKMKEKGDIPEGYSVSREKKERFSLILESASTNQTSMYLCASSINQPQHFGDGTRLSIL.

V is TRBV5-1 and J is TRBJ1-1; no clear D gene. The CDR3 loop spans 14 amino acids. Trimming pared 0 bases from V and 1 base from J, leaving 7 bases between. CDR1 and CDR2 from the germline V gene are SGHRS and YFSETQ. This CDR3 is CASSLGFENTEAFF. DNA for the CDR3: TGCGCCAGCAGCTTGGGCTTTGAGAACACTGAAGCTTTCTTT.

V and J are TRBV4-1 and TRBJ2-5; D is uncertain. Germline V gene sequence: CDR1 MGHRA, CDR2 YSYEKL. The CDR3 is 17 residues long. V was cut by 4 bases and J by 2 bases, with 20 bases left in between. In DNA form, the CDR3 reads TGCGCCAGCAGCCCCGAAAAAAGCATGAGTAGACAAGAGACCCAGTACTTC. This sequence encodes CASSPEKSMSRQETQYF.

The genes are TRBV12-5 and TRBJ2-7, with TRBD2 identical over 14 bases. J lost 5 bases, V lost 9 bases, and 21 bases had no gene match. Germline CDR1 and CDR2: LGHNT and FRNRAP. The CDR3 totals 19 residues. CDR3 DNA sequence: TGTGCTAGCCAACCCCAGCGAACGGGACTAGCGGGAGTACCCCACGAGCAGTACTTC. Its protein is CASQPQRTGLAGVPHEQYF.

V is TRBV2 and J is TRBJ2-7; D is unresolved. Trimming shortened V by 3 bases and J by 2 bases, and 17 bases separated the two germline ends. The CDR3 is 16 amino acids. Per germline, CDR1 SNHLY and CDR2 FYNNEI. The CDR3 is CASSDPPARRTYEQYF. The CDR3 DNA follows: TGTGCCAGCAGTGATCCCCCGGCTAGACGCACCTACGAGCAGTACTTC.

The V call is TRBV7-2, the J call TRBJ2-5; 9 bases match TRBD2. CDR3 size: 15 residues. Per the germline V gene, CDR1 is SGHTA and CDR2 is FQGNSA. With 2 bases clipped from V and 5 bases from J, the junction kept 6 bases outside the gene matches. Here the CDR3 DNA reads TGTGCCAGCAGCTTAAATGCGGGGGGGCTGGAGACCCAGTACTTC. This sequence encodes CASSLNAGGLETQYF.

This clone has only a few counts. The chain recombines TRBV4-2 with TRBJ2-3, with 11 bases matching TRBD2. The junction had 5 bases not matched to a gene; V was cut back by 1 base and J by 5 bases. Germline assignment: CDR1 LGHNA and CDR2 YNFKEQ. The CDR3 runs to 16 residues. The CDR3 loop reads CASSQAGTSGGDTQYF. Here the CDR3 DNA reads TGTGCCAGCAGCCAAGCAGGGACTAGCGGCGGAGATACGCAGTATTTT.

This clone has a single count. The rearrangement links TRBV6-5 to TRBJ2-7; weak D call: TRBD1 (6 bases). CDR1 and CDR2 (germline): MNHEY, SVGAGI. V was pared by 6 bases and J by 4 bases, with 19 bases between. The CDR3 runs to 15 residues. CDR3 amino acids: CASSTLPGRGYEQYF. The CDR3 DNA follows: TGTGCCAGCAGCACCTTACCGGGAAGGGGGTACGAGCAGTACTTC.

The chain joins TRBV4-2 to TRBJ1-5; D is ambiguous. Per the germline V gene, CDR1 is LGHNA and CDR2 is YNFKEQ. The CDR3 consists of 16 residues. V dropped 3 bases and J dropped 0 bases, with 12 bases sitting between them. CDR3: CASSQIGQDSNQPQHF. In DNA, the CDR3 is TGTGCCAGCAGCCAGATAGGGCAGGATAGCAATCAGCCCCAGCATTTT.

The CDR3 loop is CASSRKGGEGYTF. The CDR3, as DNA: TGTGCCAGCAGCAGAAAGGGGGGAGAGGGCTACACCTTC. V gene TRBV3-1 (or the pseudogene TRBV3-2) combines with J gene TRBJ1-2; D possibly corresponds to TRBD1 (6 bases). The length of the CDR3 is 13 residues. CDR1 LGHDT and CDR2 YNNKEL come from the germline V gene (reference sequence). V was trimmed by 5 bases and J by 8 bases, leaving 15 bases between them.

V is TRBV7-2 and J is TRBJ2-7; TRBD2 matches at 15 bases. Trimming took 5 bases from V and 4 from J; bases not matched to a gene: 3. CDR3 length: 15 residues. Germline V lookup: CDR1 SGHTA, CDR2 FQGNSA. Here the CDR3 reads CASSTGTSGRYEQYF. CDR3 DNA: TGTGCCAGCAGCACAGGGACTAGCGGGAGGTACGAGCAGTACTTC.

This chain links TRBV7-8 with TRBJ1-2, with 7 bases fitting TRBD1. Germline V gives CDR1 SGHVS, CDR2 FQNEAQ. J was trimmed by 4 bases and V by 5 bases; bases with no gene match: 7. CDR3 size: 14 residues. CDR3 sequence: CASSLLTGSYGYTF. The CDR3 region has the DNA TGTGCCAGCAGCCTCTTGACAGGGAGCTATGGCTACACCTTC. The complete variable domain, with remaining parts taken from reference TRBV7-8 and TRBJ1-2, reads GAGVSQSPRYKVAKRGQDVALRCDPISGHVSLFWYQQALGQGPEFLTYFQNEAQLDKSGLPSDRFFAERPEGSVSTLKIQRTQQEDSAVYLCASSLLTGSYGYTFGSGTRLTVV.

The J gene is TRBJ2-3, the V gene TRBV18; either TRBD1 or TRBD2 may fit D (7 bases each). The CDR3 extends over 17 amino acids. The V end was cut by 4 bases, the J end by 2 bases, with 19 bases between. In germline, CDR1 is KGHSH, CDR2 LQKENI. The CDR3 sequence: CASSRGQGDYLTDTQYF. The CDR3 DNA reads TGTGCCAGCTCACGAGGGCAGGGGGACTACCTCACAGATACGCAGTATTTT.

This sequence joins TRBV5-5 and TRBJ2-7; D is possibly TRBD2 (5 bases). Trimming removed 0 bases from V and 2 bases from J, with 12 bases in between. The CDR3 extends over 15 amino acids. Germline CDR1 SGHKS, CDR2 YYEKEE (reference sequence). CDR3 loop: CASSLDPGKTYEQYF. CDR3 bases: TGTGCCAGCAGCTTGGATCCGGGGAAAACCTACGAGCAGTACTTC.

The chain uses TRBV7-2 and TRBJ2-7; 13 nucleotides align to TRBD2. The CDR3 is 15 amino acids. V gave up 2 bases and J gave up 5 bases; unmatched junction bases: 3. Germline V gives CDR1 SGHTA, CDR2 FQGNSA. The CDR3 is CASSLTSGRENEQYF. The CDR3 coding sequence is TGTGCCAGCAGCTTAACTAGCGGGAGGGAAAACGAGCAGTACTTC.

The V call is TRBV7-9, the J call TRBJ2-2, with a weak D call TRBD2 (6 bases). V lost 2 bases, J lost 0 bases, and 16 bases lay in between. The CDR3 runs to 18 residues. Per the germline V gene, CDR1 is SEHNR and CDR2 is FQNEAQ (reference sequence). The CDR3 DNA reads TGTGCCAGCAGCTTATACGGGACTGGCGGGTCGAACACCGGGGAGCTGTTTTTT. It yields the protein CASSLYGTGGSNTGELFF.

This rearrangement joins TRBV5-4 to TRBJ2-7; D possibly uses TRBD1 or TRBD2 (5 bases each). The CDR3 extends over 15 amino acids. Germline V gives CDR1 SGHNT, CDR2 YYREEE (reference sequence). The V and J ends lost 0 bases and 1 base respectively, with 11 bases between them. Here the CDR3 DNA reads TGTGCCAGCAGCTTGGCGGGGCAGGGTTCCTACGAGCAGTACTTC. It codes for CASSLAGQGSYEQYF.

The CDR3 DNA sequence: TGTGCCAGCAGTTTATCCCCGTCAGGGAGGGGTCAGCCCCAGCATTTT. Translated: CASSLSPSGRGQPQHF. The chain is built from TRBV27 and TRBJ1-5; possible D gene TRBD1, 5 bases. The CDR3 is 16 amino acids. V lost 0 bases and J lost 6, with 15 bases in between. Germline lookup yields CDR1 MNHEY and CDR2 SMNVEV (reference sequence).

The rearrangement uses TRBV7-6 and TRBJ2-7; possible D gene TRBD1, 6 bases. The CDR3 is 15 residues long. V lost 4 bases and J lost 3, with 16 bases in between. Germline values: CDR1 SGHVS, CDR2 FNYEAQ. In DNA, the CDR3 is TGTGCCAGCAGCTCATGGACAGTGGGTAGCTACGAGCAGTACTTC. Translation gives CASSSWTVGSYEQYF.

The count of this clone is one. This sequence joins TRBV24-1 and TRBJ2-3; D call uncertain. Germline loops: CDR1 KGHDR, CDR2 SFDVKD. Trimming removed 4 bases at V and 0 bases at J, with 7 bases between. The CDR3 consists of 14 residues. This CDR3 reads CATSDRRSTDTQYF. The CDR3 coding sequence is TGTGCCACCAGTGACCGTAGAAGCACAGATACGCAGTATTTT.

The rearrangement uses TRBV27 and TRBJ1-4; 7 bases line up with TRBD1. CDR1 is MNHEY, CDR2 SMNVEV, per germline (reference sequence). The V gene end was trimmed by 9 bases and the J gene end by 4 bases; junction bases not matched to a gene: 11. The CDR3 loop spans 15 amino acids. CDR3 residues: CASSNRGSLNEKLFF. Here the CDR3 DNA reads TGTGCCAGTAGTAACAGGGGTTCCCTTAATGAAAAACTGTTTTTT.

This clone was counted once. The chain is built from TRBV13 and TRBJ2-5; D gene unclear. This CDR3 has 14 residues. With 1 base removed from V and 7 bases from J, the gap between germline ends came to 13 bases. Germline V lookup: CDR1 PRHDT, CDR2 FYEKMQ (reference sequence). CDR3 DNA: TGTGCCAGCAGCTTAGAGGCAGGACCAAGGACCCAGTACTTC. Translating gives CASSLEAGPRTQYF.

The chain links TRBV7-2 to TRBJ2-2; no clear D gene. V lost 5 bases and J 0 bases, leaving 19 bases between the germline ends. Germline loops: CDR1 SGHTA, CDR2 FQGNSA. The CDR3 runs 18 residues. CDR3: CASSSFGSHITNTGELFF. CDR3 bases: TGTGCCAGCAGCAGCTTTGGTAGCCATATTACGAACACCGGGGAGCTGTTTTTT. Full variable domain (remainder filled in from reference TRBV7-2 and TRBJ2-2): GAGVSQSPSNKVTEKGKDVELRCDPISGHTALYWYRQSLGQGLEFLIYFQGNSAPDKSGLPSDRFSAERTGGSVSTLTIQRTQQEDSAVYLCASSSFGSHITNTGELFFGEGSRLTVL.

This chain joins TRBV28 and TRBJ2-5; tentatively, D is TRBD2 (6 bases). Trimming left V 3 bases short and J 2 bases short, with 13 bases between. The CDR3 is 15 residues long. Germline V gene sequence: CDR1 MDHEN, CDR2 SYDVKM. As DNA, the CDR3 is TGTGCCAGCAGTTTGGAGGGCGGAGTTCAAGAGACCCAGTACTTC. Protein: CASSLEGGVQETQYF. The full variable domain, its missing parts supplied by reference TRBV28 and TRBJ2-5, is DVKVTQSSRYLVKRTGEKVFLECVQDMDHENMFWYRQDPGLGLRLIYFSYDVKMKEKGDIPEGYSVSREKKERFSLILESASTNQTSMYLCASSLEGGVQETQYFGPGTRLLVL.